One sample yielded the 22 T cell receptor beta chains listed below, sequenced in a study of CD8 T cells in ankylosing spondylitis. General study results and limits: Several highly homologous variants made up a TCR beta motif, and this motif appeared characteristic of ankylosing spondylitis blood.

Using its own MiXCR run on the 5' RACE reads, TCRdb lists one record per CDR3 protein. The top ten hold about 33% of the sample, which has approximately 140,000 distinct CDR3 sequences, roughly 15% seen once. What these receptors recognize is not known. Sequenced input: blood, either unsorted or a sorted T cell fraction (not recorded which). The receptor source for this set is a male donor with ankylosing spondylitis.

This clonotype has only a few counts. The chain couples TRBV29-1 to TRBJ2-3, with 7 nucleotides matching TRBD1. The CDR3 extends over 15 amino acids. Germline-derived CDR1 and CDR2 are SQVTM and ANQGSEA. V shed 4 bases, J shed 3 bases, and the junction held 10 bases outside the gene matches. CDR3 sequence: CSVVGQEGETDTQYF. CDR3 sequence (DNA): TGCAGCGTTGTAGGACAGGAAGGGGAGACAGATACGCAGTATTTT.

The gene calls are TRBV20-1 and TRBJ2-1; 7 nucleotides line up with TRBD2. The CDR3 spans 13 residues. Germline assignment: CDR1 DFQATT and CDR2 SNEGSKA (reference sequence). The CDR3 loop reads CSAWDYKYNEQFF. The CDR3 DNA reads as TGCAGCGCTTGGGACTACAAGTACAATGAGCAGTTCTTC.

This clonotype occurred a few times. The chain carries TRBV9 and TRBJ2-7, with 8 bases that match TRBD1. V dropped 3 bases and J dropped 6; count of bases not matched to a gene: 8. The CDR3 runs 14 residues. Germline CDR1 is SGDLS and CDR2 is YYNGEE. The CDR3 DNA sequence: TGTGCCAGCAGCGCGACTGACAGGGGTGGCGAGCAGTACTTC. Amino acid sequence: CASSATDRGGEQYF.

The rearrangement joins TRBV5-1 to TRBJ2-2; D gene ambiguous. The germline gives CDR1 SGHRS, CDR2 YFSETQ. The CDR3 is made up of 14 amino acids. Trimming stripped 0 bases from V and 5 bases from J, with 8 bases between. DNA for the CDR3: TGCGCCAGCAGCTTGGCCGACGGGACCGGGGAGCTGTTTTTT. It codes for CASSLADGTGELFF.

V and J are TRBV20-1 and TRBJ2-7; 13 bases agree with TRBD2. After removal of 1 base from V and 4 bases from J, the junction contained 7 bases not matched to a gene. CDR1 and CDR2 from the germline V gene are DFQATT and SNEGSKA (reference sequence). This CDR3 contains 16 residues. As DNA, the CDR3 is TGCAGTGCTAGAGCACGGACTAGCGGGAGTTTATACGAGCAGTACTTC. It translates to CSARARTSGSLYEQYF.

J is TRBJ1-2 and V is TRBV29-1; 9 nucleotides align to TRBD1. This CDR3 region has 13 residues. V shed 5 bases, J shed 4 bases, and the junction held 5 bases outside the gene matches. Germline V gives CDR1 SQVTM, CDR2 ANQGSEA. This CDR3 is CSVRTGESYGYTF. The CDR3 DNA reads TGCAGCGTTCGGACAGGGGAAAGCTATGGCTACACCTTC. The variable domain in full, with the rest retrieved from reference TRBV29-1 and TRBJ1-2, is SAVISQKPSRDICQRGTSLTIQCQVDSQVTMMFWYRQQPGQSLTLIATANQGSEATYESGFVIDKFPISRPNLTFSTLTVSNMSPEDSSIYLCSVRTGESYGYTFGSGTRLTVV.

This chain links TRBV9 with TRBJ2-5; D call uncertain. Between the trimmed V and J ends, which lost 0 bases and 2 bases, there was a span of 5 bases. Germline CDR1 and CDR2: SGDLS and YYNGEE. The CDR3 loop spans 13 amino acids. CDR3 in amino acids: CASSVAPQETQYF. In nucleotides, the CDR3 is TGTGCCAGCAGCGTAGCTCCGCAAGAGACCCAGTACTTC.

The chain carries TRBV10-3 and TRBJ2-5; 7 nucleotides line up with TRBD2. With V trimmed by 0 bases and J by 1 base, 2 bases remained unmatched. The CDR3 is made up of 15 amino acids. Germline CDR1 reads ENHRY; CDR2 reads SYGVKD. The DNA of the CDR3 is TGTGCCATCAGTGAGTCGACTAGCATCCAAGAGACCCAGTACTTC. Its protein product is CAISESTSIQETQYF.

This clonotype has only a few counts. This chain connects TRBV6-5 to TRBJ2-1; D unclear. With 0 bases removed from V and 0 bases from J, the gap between germline ends came to 9 bases. This CDR3 is built from 16 residues. Germline V lookup: CDR1 MNHEY, CDR2 SVGAGI. The DNA of the CDR3 is TGTGCCAGCAGTTACTCCCAGTACAGCTCCTACAATGAGCAGTTCTTC. It is translated as CASSYSQYSSYNEQFF.

This clonotype was found a few times. The chain recombines TRBV4-1 with TRBJ1-5, with D unclear. The germline V and J ends were trimmed by 1 base and 0 bases, with 10 bases remaining between them. The CDR3 extends over 16 amino acids. Germline V CDR1 and CDR2: MGHRA, YSYEKL. The CDR3 region is CASSQVPRSSNQPQHF. In nucleotides, the CDR3 is TGCGCCAGCAGCCAAGTTCCCAGGTCTAGCAATCAGCCCCAGCATTTT.

Here the CDR3 reads CASRMTPGLAGNEQFF. The CDR3 nucleotides read TGTGCCAGCAGGATGACACCGGGACTAGCTGGGAATGAGCAGTTCTTC. The chain carries TRBV6-1 and TRBJ2-1, with TRBD2 matching over 9 bases. The CDR3 loop spans 16 amino acids. CDR1 is MNHNS and CDR2 is SASEGT in the germline V gene. After removal of 6 bases from V and 7 bases from J, the junction contained 13 bases not matched to a gene.

The rearrangement links TRBV25-1 to TRBJ1-2, with D hard to call. CDR1 is MGHDK, CDR2 SYGVNS, per germline. The CDR3 spans 13 residues. Trimming took 2 bases from V and 4 from J, leaving 8 bases between them. The CDR3, as DNA: TGTGCCAGCAGTGAAAACGGACCCTATGGCTACACCTTC. Translated, it gives CASSENGPYGYTF.

This clonotype occurred a few times. The chain carries TRBV5-1 and TRBJ2-7; no reliable D call. The CDR3 extends over 16 amino acids. Germline V gives CDR1 SGHRS, CDR2 YFSETQ. V lost 0 bases and J 0 bases, leaving 13 bases between the germline ends. For the CDR3, the DNA is TGCGCCAGCAGCTTGGTACAACAGCCCAGCTCCTACGAGCAGTACTTC. Encoded protein: CASSLVQQPSSYEQYF. Full variable domain (outside the CDR3, taken from reference TRBV5-1 and TRBJ2-7): KAGVTQTPRYLIKTRGQQVTLSCSPISGHRSVSWYQQTPGQGLQFLFEYFSETQRNKGNFPGRFSGRQFSNSRSEMNVSTLELGDSALYLCASSLVQQPSSYEQYFGPGTRLTVT.

The genes are TRBV5-1 and TRBJ2-2; D remains ambiguous. The CDR3 is made up of 17 amino acids. Trimming shortened V by 7 bases and J by 0 bases, and 19 bases separated the two germline ends. CDR1 is SGHRS and CDR2 is YFSETQ in the germline V gene. The CDR3 region is CASSLYADGSNTGELFF. CDR3 DNA: TGCGCCAGCTCGCTATACGCGGACGGATCGAACACCGGGGAGCTGTTTTTT.

This clonotype was observed a few times. J is TRBJ2-1 and V is TRBV9; maybe TRBD2 (6 bases). Deletions cut 0 bases from V and 6 bases from J, with 13 bases between. Germline lookup yields CDR1 SGDLS and CDR2 YYNGEE. This CDR3 has 15 amino acids. The CDR3 DNA reads TGTGCCAGCAGCGTAGAACGGGAGAGATCCAATGAGCAGTTCTTC. As protein: CASSVERERSNEQFF.

This clonotype appeared many times. The chain is built from TRBV28 and TRBJ2-6, with 7 bases lining up with TRBD1. The V gene's germline CDR1 is MDHEN and CDR2 SYDVKM. The CDR3 spans 15 residues. V was clipped by 6 bases and J by 1 base; unmatched bases: 3. DNA for the CDR3: TGTGCCAGCAGCTACAGGGGTTCTGGGGCCAACGTCCTGACTTTC. Translation: CASSYRGSGANVLTF.

This clonotype was picked up many times. The rearrangement joins TRBV29-1 to TRBJ1-1; no firm D call. V was trimmed by 7 bases and J by 6 bases, leaving 9 bases between them. This CDR3 region has 10 residues. In germline, CDR1 is SQVTM, CDR2 ANQGSEA. The CDR3 DNA is TGCAGCGCCTGGGCCGCTGAAGCTTTCTTT. Amino acid sequence: CSAWAAEAFF.

This clonotype was detected only a few times. This chain uses TRBV6-2 or TRBV6-3 with TRBJ2-3, with 10 positions matching TRBD2. CDR3 length: 16 residues. The germline V gene encodes CDR1 MNHEY and CDR2 SVGEGT. Trimming cost V 6 bases and J 2 bases; bases outside gene matches: 8. CDR3 DNA sequence: TGTGCCAGCAGCGGATGGACTAGCGGATCCACAGATACGCAGTATTTT. Translating gives CASSGWTSGSTDTQYF.

The chain uses TRBV4-2 and TRBJ1-4; the D gene is possibly TRBD1 (6 bases). The V gene's germline CDR1 is LGHNA and CDR2 YNFKEQ. The CDR3 spans 15 residues. The V end was cut by 6 bases, the J end by 7 bases, with 18 bases between. The CDR3 DNA reads TGTGCCAGCAGTCCCTTGGGAGGGGGAAGTGAAAAACTGTTTTTT. This sequence encodes CASSPLGGGSEKLFF.

The genes are TRBV5-1 and TRBJ2-5; no clear D gene. Germline lookup yields CDR1 SGHRS and CDR2 YFSETQ. This CDR3 has 13 amino acids. Trimming removed 0 bases at V and 2 bases at J, with 5 bases between. CDR3 sequence reads: CASSLAYQETQYF. As DNA, the CDR3 is TGCGCCAGCAGCTTGGCCTATCAAGAGACCCAGTACTTC.

Notes on this clonotype: The germline gene is not matched at one end of the junction; a read error may be the cause. The V call is TRBV7-9, the J call TRBJ2-3, with D maybe TRBD1 (6 bases). Germline V gene lookup returns CDR1 SEHNR and CDR2 FQNEAQ (reference sequence). CDR3 length: 16 residues. The DNA for the CDR3 is TGTGCCAGCAGCCTAGCTCAGGGGCCCATCACAGATACGCAGTATTTT. It translates to CASSLAQGPITDTQYF.

This chain links TRBV28 with TRBJ2-5, with 8 bases matching TRBD2. Per the germline V gene, CDR1 is MDHEN and CDR2 is SYDVKM. The CDR3 is 14 amino acids. Unmatched junction bases numbered 3, after V lost 3 bases and J lost 3 bases. CDR3 protein: CASSFLAGKETQYF. CDR3 bases: TGTGCCAGCAGTTTCTTAGCGGGAAAAGAGACCCAGTACTTC.